A single sample gave rise to the 18 T cell receptor beta chains below, sequenced in a study of T cell clonality in common variable immunodeficiency. Repertoires were generated with immunoSEQ multiplex PCR, while TCRdb's copy carries only in-frame clones and drops some. Recorded here are tens of thousands of clones, none singletons. Sequenced material: peripheral blood mononuclear cells. Receptors originate from a person aged 18 to 75 in good health.

This clone was seen at least ten times. The CDR3 end lies 3 residues beyond the end of the read and is filled in from the germline J gene. The chain joins TRBV7-8 to TRBJ1-1; TRBD1 might be the D (5 bases). Between the trimmed V and J ends, which lost 5 bases and 4 bases, there was a span of 17 bases. Germline CDR1 SGHVS, CDR2 FQNEAQ. This CDR3 is built from 15 residues. CDR3 region: CASSPRPTGGTEAFF. The sequenced part of the CDR3 DNA is TGTGCCAGCAGCCCCAGGCCCACCGGGGGCACTGAA. Complete variable domain (other parts from reference TRBV7-8 and TRBJ1-1): GAGVSQSPRYKVAKRGQDVALRCDPISGHVSLFWYQQALGQGPEFLTYFQNEAQLDKSGLPSDRFFAERPEGSVSTLKIQRTQQEDSAVYLCASSPRPTGGTEAFFGQGTRLTVV.

This clone has ten or more counts. The CDR3 is cut off 3 residues early in the read; its end comes from the germline J gene. The J gene is TRBJ1-6, the V gene TRBV2, with D tentatively TRBD1 (6 bases). Trimming took 3 bases from V and 8 from J, leaving 8 bases between them. This CDR3 is 13 amino acids long. Germline V CDR1 and CDR2: SNHLY, FYNNEI. Here the CDR3 reads CASSEGAYSPLHF. The covered CDR3 bases are TGTGCCAGCAGTGAGGGGGCCTATTCACCC.

This clone was recorded many times. The covered CDR3 bases are TGTGCCAGCAGCGTACAGGGTGGTGCAGATACG. Translated: CASSVQGGADT. The whole CDR3 is CASSVQGGADTQYF. The chain is built from TRBV9 and TRBJ2-3; maybe TRBD1 (5 bases). The read falls 3 residues short of the CDR3 end, and the missing part is taken from the germline J gene. Trimming pared 1 base from V and 4 bases from J, leaving 10 bases between. This CDR3 is built from 14 residues. Germline assignment: CDR1 SGDLS and CDR2 YYNGEE.

A note on this clone: From the germline J gene comes the end of the CDR3, since the read stops 3 residues before it. J is TRBJ1-2 and V is TRBV11-2, with a weak D call TRBD1 (6 bases). This CDR3 comprises 15 residues. Germline V gene lookup returns CDR1 SGHAT and CDR2 FQNNGV. Trimming took 5 bases from V and 4 from J, leaving 17 bases between them. CDR3 sequence: CASSPIKGGGYGYTF. CDR3 DNA, as far as it was read: TGTGCCAGCAGCCCTATTAAGGGGGGGGGCTATGGC.

This clone was detected ten times or more. With the read ending 3 residues before the CDR3 end, the germline J gene is used to fill in that end. The same CDR3 is also encoded by other DNA sequences in this sample. This chain connects TRBV5-4 to TRBJ1-1; D unclear. Germline CDR1 reads SGHNT; CDR2 reads YYREEE (reference sequence). V was trimmed by 0 bases and J by 1 base, leaving 4 bases between them. The CDR3 runs 13 residues. The CDR3 here is CASSLGGNTEAFF. CDR3 DNA (partial): TGTGCCAGCAGCTTGGGCGGGAACACTGAA.

In this sample, this clone turned up many times. The CDR3 extends 3 residues past the end of the read, so its final part is completed from the germline J gene. The genes are TRBV18 and TRBJ1-2, with a weak D call TRBD1 (5 bases). Trimming shortened V by 0 bases and J by 3 bases, and 11 bases separated the two germline ends. CDR1 and CDR2 (germline): KGHSH, LQKENI. This CDR3 has 15 residues. CDR3 DNA (partial): TGTGCCAGCTCACCACCCGCAGGGAGGGACTATGGC. It is translated as CASSPPAGRDYG. The full CDR3 protein reads CASSPPAGRDYGYTF.

The sample holds many counts of this clone. From the germline J gene comes the end of the CDR3, since the read stops 3 residues before it. The genes are TRBV19 and TRBJ2-1; perhaps TRBD2 as D (6 bases). CDR1 is LNHDA and CDR2 is SQIVND in the germline V gene (reference sequence). This CDR3 region has 15 residues. V lost 6 bases, J lost 3 bases, and 15 bases lay in between. The CDR3 loop reads CASRTMGTDYNEQFF. CDR3 bases read: TGTGCCAGTAGGACCATGGGGACTGACTACAATGAG.

This clone was seen repeatedly, ten times or more. The read terminates 3 residues before the CDR3 end, so the remaining end is supplied by the germline J gene. The V and J genes are TRBV27 and TRBJ2-2; TRBD1 aligns across 8 bases. V lost 5 bases, J lost 4 bases, and 6 bases stayed unmatched. The CDR3 has 15 amino acids. The V gene's germline CDR1 is MNHEY and CDR2 SMNVEV (reference sequence). The part of the CDR3 DNA that was read is TGTGCCAGCAGTGGGGACAGGAAGGTCACCGGGGAG. This sequence encodes CASSGDRKVTGE. The full CDR3 protein is CASSGDRKVTGELFF.

This clone was observed at least ten times. The read falls 3 residues short of the CDR3 end, and the missing part is taken from the germline J gene. The genes are TRBV12-3 or TRBV12-4 and TRBJ1-6; the D gene is possibly TRBD1 (6 bases). V was cut by 6 bases and J by 7 bases, with 16 bases left in between. The CDR3 is 15 amino acids. CDR3 in amino acids: CASSRASQGNSPLHF. The CDR3 bases that were read are TGTGCCAGCAGCAGGGCCTCTCAGGGGAATTCACCC.

The sample holds many counts of this clone. With the read ending 3 residues before the CDR3 end, the germline J gene is used to fill in that end. This chain links TRBV2 with TRBJ2-7; TRBD2 matches 7 bases. This CDR3 comprises 15 residues. The ends lost 2 bases at V and 0 bases at J; junction bases unmatched: 4. Germline-derived CDR1 and CDR2 are SNHLY and FYNNEI. The sequenced part of the CDR3 DNA is TGTGCCAGCAGTGAACTAGCGGTAAGCTCCTACGAG. Protein product: CASSELAVSSYE. The whole CDR3 protein reads CASSELAVSSYEQYF. The variable domain in full, completed from reference TRBV2 and TRBJ2-7, reads EPEVTQTPSHQVTQMGQEVILRCVPISNHLYFYWYRQILGQKVEFLVSFYNNEISEKSEIFDDQFSVERPDGSNFTLKIRSTKLEDSAMYFCASSELAVSSYEQYFGPGTRLTVT.

This clone was observed many times. The read ends 3 residues shy of where the CDR3 ends; the end is completed using the germline J gene. The chain couples TRBV28 to TRBJ2-7; 11 bases fit TRBD2. The CDR3 loop spans 15 amino acids. J was trimmed by 2 bases and V by 7 bases; bases with no gene match: 7. The germline V gene encodes CDR1 MDHEN and CDR2 SYDVKM. The CDR3 loop is CASIPTSGTPYEQYF. The CDR3 bases that were read are TGTGCCAGCATTCCGACTAGCGGGACACCCTACGAG.

This clone was detected many times. From the germline J gene comes the end of the CDR3, since the read stops 3 residues before it. The chain has TRBV20-1 and TRBJ2-2; TRBD1 might be the D (6 bases). Germline V gene data show CDR1 as DFQATT and CDR2 as SNEGSKA (reference sequence). The length of the CDR3 is 17 residues. Deletions cut 0 bases from V and 3 bases from J, with 17 bases between. The CDR3 reads CSARDSGAGLHTGELFF. CDR3 DNA, as far as it was read: TGCAGTGCTAGAGATTCAGGGGCAGGGTTACACACCGGGGAG.

This clone came up many times. The read comes to an end 3 residues before the CDR3 does, leaving the germline J gene to fill in the end. The chain is built from TRBV4-2 and TRBJ2-2, with 7 bases identical to TRBD2. The CDR3 spans 20 residues. V lost 4 bases, J lost 3 bases, and 20 bases stayed unmatched. Germline V gives CDR1 LGHNA, CDR2 YNFKEQ. CDR3 protein: CASSRVGWVAGRPDTGELFF. The covered CDR3 bases are TGTGCCAGCAGCCGCGTGGGTTGGGTAGCGGGTAGGCCGGACACCGGGGAG.

This clone was observed at least ten times. CDR3 protein: CAIRDYPFEQFF. CDR3 DNA, as far as it was read: TGTGCCATCCGGGACTACCCTTTTGAG. This sequence joins TRBV10-3 and TRBJ2-1; 7 bases match TRBD2. Sequencing ends 3 residues short of the CDR3 end; the germline J gene provides the rest. J was trimmed by 9 bases and V by 8 bases; bases with no gene match: 7. Germline-derived CDR1 and CDR2 are ENHRY and SYGVKD. The CDR3 contains 12 residues.

This clone has a count of ten or more. Read coverage stops 3 residues before the CDR3 terminus; the germline J gene supplies the remainder. The chain has TRBV2 and TRBJ1-4, with D maybe TRBD1 (5 bases). CDR1 is SNHLY and CDR2 is FYNNEI in the germline V gene. This CDR3 contains 13 residues. V dropped 6 bases and J dropped 2 bases, with 7 bases sitting between them. CDR3 region: CASRTDTNEKLFF. CDR3 bases read: TGTGCCAGCAGGACAGACACTAATGAAAAA. The complete variable domain, with remaining parts taken from reference TRBV2 and TRBJ1-4, reads EPEVTQTPSHQVTQMGQEVILRCVPISNHLYFYWYRQILGQKVEFLVSFYNNEISEKSEIFDDQFSVERPDGSNFTLKIRSTKLEDSAMYFCASRTDTNEKLFFGSGTQLSVL.

This clone has ten or more counts. With the read ending 3 residues before the CDR3 end, the germline J gene is used to fill in that end. The chain employs TRBV7-3 and TRBJ2-1; 13 positions match TRBD2. This CDR3 contains 17 residues. Unmatched junction bases numbered 13, after V lost 5 bases and J lost 9 bases. Germline values: CDR1 SGHTA, CDR2 FQGTGA. The sequenced CDR3 bases are TGTGCCAGCAGCCTAGGACTAGCGGGAGCCGCGGGGATTGAG. It yields the protein CASSLGLAGAAGIE. The full-length CDR3 reads as CASSLGLAGAAGIEQFF.

This clone was observed at least ten times. Read coverage stops 3 residues before the CDR3 terminus; the germline J gene supplies the remainder. This chain connects TRBV7-2 to TRBJ2-2; 11 nucleotides line up with TRBD2. V shed 7 bases and J 2 bases; nucleotides not matched to a gene: 3. CDR1 is SGHTA, CDR2 FQGNSA, per germline. The CDR3 covers 15 residues. Incomplete CDR3 DNA: TGTGCCAGCACGGGACTAGCGGCTAACACCGGGGAG. This encodes CASTGLAANTGE. Given in full, the CDR3 is CASTGLAANTGELFF. Full variable domain (outside the CDR3, taken from reference TRBV7-2 and TRBJ2-2): GAGVSQSPSNKVTEKGKDVELRCDPISGHTALYWYRQSLGQGLEFLIYFQGNSAPDKSGLPSDRFSAERTGGSVSTLTIQRTQQEDSAVYLCASTGLAANTGELFFGEGSRLTVL.

This clone was counted many times. The read finishes 3 residues shy of the CDR3 end, and the germline J gene is used to complete it. V usage is TRBV7-6 and J usage is TRBJ2-7; D not certain. Germline assignment: CDR1 SGHVS and CDR2 FNYEAQ. V dropped 1 base and J dropped 4 bases, with 11 bases sitting between them. The CDR3 is 14 amino acids. CDR3 residues: CASSLGFGGYEQYF. The CDR3 DNA, read in part, is TGTGCCAGCAGCTTAGGTTTCGGCGGTTACGAG.